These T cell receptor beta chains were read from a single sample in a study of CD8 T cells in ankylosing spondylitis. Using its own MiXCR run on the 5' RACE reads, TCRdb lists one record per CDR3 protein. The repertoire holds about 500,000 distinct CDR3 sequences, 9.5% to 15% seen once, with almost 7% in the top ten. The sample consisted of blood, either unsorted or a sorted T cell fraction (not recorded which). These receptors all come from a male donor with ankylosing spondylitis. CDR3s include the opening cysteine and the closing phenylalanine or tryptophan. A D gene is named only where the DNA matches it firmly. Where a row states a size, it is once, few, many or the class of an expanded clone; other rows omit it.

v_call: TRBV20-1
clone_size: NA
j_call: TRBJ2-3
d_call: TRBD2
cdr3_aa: CSARELAGVEDTQYF
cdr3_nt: TGCAGTGCTAGAGAGTTAGCGGGAGTGGAAGATACGCAGTATTTT

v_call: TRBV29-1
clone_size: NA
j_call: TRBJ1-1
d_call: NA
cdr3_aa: CSVEGGEEAFF
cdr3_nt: TGCAGCGTTGAAGGGGGGGAGGAAGCTTTCTTT

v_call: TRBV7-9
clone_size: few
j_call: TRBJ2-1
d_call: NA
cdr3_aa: CASSSGSGNEQFF
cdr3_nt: TGTGCCAGCAGCTCCGGCTCGGGGAATGAGCAGTTCTTC

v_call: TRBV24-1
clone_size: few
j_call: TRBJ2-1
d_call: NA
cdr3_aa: CATSDYGTHNEQFF
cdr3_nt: TGTGCCACCAGTGATTACGGGACCCACAATGAGCAGTTCTTC

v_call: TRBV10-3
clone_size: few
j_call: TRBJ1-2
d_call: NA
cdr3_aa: CAISERADAYTF
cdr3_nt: TGTGCCATCAGTGAGAGGGCAGACGCCTACACCTTC

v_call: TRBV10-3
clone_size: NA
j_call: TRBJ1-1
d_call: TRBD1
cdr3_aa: CAISESAGGSNTEAFF
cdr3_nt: TGTGCCATCAGTGAGTCGGCAGGGGGTTCTAACACTGAAGCTTTCTTT

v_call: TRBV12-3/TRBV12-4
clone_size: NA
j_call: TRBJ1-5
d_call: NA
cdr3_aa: CASSFGLNQPQHF
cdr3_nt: TGTGCCAGCAGTTTCGGGCTCAATCAGCCCCAGCATTTT

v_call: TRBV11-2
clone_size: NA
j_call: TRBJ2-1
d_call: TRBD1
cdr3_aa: CASSIRPGQGYNEQFF
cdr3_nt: TGTGCCAGCAGCATAAGGCCGGGACAGGGCTACAATGAGCAGTTCTTC

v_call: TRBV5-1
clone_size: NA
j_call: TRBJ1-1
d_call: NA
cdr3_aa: CASSLAGLLNTEAFF
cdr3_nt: TGCGCCAGCAGCTTGGCTGGGCTCCTGAACACTGAAGCTTTCTTT

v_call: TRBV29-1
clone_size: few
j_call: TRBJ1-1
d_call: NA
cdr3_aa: CSVVGNTEAFF
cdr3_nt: TGCAGCGTTGTCGGGAACACTGAAGCTTTCTTT

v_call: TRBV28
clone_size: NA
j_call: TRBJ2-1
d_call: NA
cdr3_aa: CASSFRGGTEQFF
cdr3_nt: TGTGCCAGCAGTTTCCGCGGGGGCACTGAGCAGTTCTTC

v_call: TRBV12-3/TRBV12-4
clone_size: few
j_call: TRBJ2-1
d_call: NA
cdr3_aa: CASSLLSINEQFF
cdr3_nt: TGTGCCAGCAGTTTATTATCCATCAATGAGCAGTTCTTC

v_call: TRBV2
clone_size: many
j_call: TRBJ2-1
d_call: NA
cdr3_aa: CASKAESSYNEQFF
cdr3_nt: TGTGCCAGCAAGGCGGAGAGCTCCTACAATGAGCAGTTCTTC

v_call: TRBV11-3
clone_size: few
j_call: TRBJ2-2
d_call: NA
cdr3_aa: CASSYSVFGGELFF
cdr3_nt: TGTGCCAGCAGCTATAGTGTATTTGGAGGGGAGCTGTTTTTT

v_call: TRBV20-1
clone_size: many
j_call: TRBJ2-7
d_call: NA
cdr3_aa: CSAADYEQYF
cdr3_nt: TGCAGTGCTGCAGACTACGAGCAGTACTTC

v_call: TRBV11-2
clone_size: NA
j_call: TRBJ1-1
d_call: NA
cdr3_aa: CASSPLGGWGERTNTEAFF
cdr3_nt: TGTGCCAGCAGCCCCCTTGGCGGGTGGGGAGAACGTACTAACACTGAAGCTTTCTTT

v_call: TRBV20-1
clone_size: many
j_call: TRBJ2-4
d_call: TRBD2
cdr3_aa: CSARSSGTPIQYF
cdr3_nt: TGCAGTGCTAGGTCTAGCGGGACTCCCATTCAGTACTTC

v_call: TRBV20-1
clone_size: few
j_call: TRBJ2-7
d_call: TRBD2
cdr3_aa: CSASPTLAGVREQYF
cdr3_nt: TGCAGTGCTAGTCCCACGCTAGCGGGAGTGCGCGAGCAGTACTTC

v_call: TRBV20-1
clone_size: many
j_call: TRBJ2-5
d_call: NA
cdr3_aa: CSARRGGVGETQYF
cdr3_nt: TGCAGTGCTAGGAGGGGGGGAGTAGGAGAGACCCAGTACTTC

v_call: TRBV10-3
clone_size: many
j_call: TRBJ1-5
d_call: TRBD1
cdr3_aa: CATTGASNQPQHF
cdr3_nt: TGTGCCACGACAGGGGCAAGCAATCAGCCCCAGCATTTT

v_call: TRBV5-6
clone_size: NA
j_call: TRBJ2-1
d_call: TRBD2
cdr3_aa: CASSLLTSGGYNEQFF
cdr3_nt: TGTGCCAGCAGCCTCCTGACTAGCGGGGGGTACAATGAGCAGTTCTTC

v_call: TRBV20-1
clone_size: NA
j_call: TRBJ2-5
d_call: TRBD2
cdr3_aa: CSATGGAGERVETQYF
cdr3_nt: TGCAGTGCTACCGGAGGAGCGGGAGAAAGGGTCGAGACCCAGTACTTC

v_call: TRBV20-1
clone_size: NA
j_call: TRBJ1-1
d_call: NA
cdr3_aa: CSATRAARGNTEAFF
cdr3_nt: TGCAGTGCTACCCGTGCGGCCCGGGGGAACACTGAAGCTTTCTTT

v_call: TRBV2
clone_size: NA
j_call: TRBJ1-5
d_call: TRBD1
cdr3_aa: CASSAGTGMSNQPQHF
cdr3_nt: TGTGCCAGCAGTGCGGGGACAGGGATGAGCAATCAGCCCCAGCATTTT

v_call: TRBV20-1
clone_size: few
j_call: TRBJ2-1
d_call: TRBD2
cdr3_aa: CSAYGTSGRNEQFF
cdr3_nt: TGCAGTGCTTACGGGACTAGCGGTAGGAATGAGCAGTTCTTC

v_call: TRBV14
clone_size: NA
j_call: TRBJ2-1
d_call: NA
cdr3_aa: CASSPVVAGPFYNEQFF
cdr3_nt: TGTGCCAGCAGCCCTGTCGTGGCTGGACCCTTTTACAATGAGCAGTTCTTC

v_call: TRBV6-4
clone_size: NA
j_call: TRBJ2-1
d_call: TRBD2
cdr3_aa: CASSDSPSGSVGEQFF
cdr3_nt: TGTGCCAGCAGTGACTCCCCTAGCGGGAGTGTAGGCGAGCAGTTCTTC

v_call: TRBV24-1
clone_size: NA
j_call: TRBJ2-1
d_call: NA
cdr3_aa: CATSDTRQDRSYNEQFF
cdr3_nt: TGTGCCACCAGTGATACGAGACAGGACCGGTCCTACAATGAGCAGTTCTTC

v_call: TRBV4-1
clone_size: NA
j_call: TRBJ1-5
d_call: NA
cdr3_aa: CASSQDEGGHQPQHF
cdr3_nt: TGCGCCAGCAGCCAAGATGAGGGGGGACATCAGCCCCAGCATTTT

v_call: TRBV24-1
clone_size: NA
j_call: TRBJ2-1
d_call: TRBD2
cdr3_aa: CATSDTGTSVHNEQFF
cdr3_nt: TGTGCCACCAGTGATACCGGGACTAGCGTCCACAATGAGCAGTTCTTC

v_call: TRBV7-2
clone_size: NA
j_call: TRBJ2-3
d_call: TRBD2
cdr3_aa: CASSPKLAGDTDTQYF
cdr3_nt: TGTGCCAGCAGCCCAAAACTAGCGGGAGACACAGATACGCAGTATTTT

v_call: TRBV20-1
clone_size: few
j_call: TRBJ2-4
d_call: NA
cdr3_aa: CSATRDTPLGNIQYF
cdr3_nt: TGCAGTGCCACGAGGGACACCCCCTTGGGGAACATTCAGTACTTC

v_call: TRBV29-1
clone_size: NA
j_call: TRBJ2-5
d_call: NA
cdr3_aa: CSGLKGQETQYF
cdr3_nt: TGCAGCGGGCTAAAAGGCCAAGAGACCCAGTACTTC

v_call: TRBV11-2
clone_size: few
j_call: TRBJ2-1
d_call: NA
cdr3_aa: CASSLGGDPVNEQFF
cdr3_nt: TGTGCCAGCAGCTTAGGGGGGGACCCCGTAAATGAGCAGTTCTTC

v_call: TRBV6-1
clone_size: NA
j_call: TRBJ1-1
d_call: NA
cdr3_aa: CASNPVAGVGTEAFF
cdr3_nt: TGTGCCAGCAATCCCGTGGCGGGGGTGGGCACTGAAGCTTTCTTT